One and the same sample provided the 8 T cell receptor beta chains below, sequenced in a study of cytomegalovirus exposure and HLA in healthy donors. A multiplex PCR was run with 60 Vbeta primers and 13 Jbeta primers. Assay: immunoSEQ multiplex PCR; the TCRdb copy retains only in-frame clones and omits some. The sample has some 100,000 clones; about 80% are singletons. The material sequenced was PBMCs. These receptors were collected from a woman in her forties or fifties in good health and CMV-seropositive.

The chain couples TRBV29-1 to TRBJ2-2; 7 positions agree with TRBD1. This CDR3 region has 15 residues. Germline CDR1 reads SQVTM; CDR2 reads ANQGSEA. Trimming cost V 4 bases and J 1 base; bases outside gene matches: 6. The CDR3 bases are TGCAGCGTTGCCCTCAACAGGGGGAACACCGGGGAGCTGTTTTTT. This translates into CSVALNRGNTGELFF.

This clone was seen once. The rearrangement uses TRBV18 and TRBJ2-2; 8 bases agree with TRBD1. The germline gives CDR1 KGHSH, CDR2 LQKENI. Germline trimming cut 6 bases from V and 0 bases from J; bases unmatched to any gene: 3. This CDR3 region has 15 residues. The CDR3 bases are TGTGCCAGCTCTACGGGACAGGCGAACACCGGGGAGCTGTTTTTT. Translated: CASSTGQANTGELFF.

The rearrangement uses TRBV6-5 and TRBJ2-1; 9 positions match TRBD2. This CDR3 region has 14 residues. Germline CDR1 is MNHEY and CDR2 is SVGAGI. The J segment lost 9 bases and the V segment lost 2 bases, leaving 5 bases of the junction unmatched. CDR3 sequence reads: CASSYGSGGIEQFF. CDR3 bases: TGTGCCAGCAGTTACGGAAGCGGGGGGATTGAGCAGTTCTTC.

The chain carries TRBV7-9 and TRBJ2-5, with D unresolved. The J call may not be correct, given that the DNA end is closer to TRBJ2-7. Germline V gene lookup returns CDR1 SEHNR and CDR2 FQNEAQ (reference sequence). The CDR3 length is 15 residues. In DNA form, the CDR3 reads TGTGCCAGCAGCTCCAGCCTAGTCCCCTCATACGAGCAGTACTTC. Translated, it gives CASSSSLVPSYEQYF.

The chain uses TRBV9 and TRBJ2-5; D ambiguous. The germline V gene encodes CDR1 SGDLS and CDR2 YYNGEE. The germline V and J ends were trimmed by 2 bases and 1 base, with 9 bases remaining between them. The CDR3 has 14 residues. Here the CDR3 DNA reads TGTGCCAGCAGCGTGGGCTATCTCCAAGAGACCCAGTACTTC. It translates to CASSVGYLQETQYF.

This clone has a single count. The genes are TRBV5-6 and TRBJ2-7; maybe TRBD2 (6 bases). Germline V gene sequence: CDR1 SGHDT, CDR2 YYEEEE. This CDR3 comprises 11 residues. V was pared by 3 bases and J by 5 bases, with 6 bases between. The CDR3 protein is CASSWRDEQYF. The CDR3 DNA follows: TGTGCCAGCAGCTGGAGGGACGAGCAGTACTTC.

This clone was recorded a few times. The chain combines TRBV9 with TRBJ2-3; the D gene is possibly TRBD2 (6 bases). Germline V gene data show CDR1 as SGDLS and CDR2 as YYNGEE. The CDR3 consists of 15 residues. The germline V and J ends were trimmed by 2 bases and 0 bases, with 10 bases remaining between them. The CDR3 bases are TGTGCCAGCAGCGTTACTAGCAGAAGCACAGATACGCAGTATTTT. The encoded protein is CASSVTSRSTDTQYF.

The J gene is TRBJ2-1, the V gene TRBV6-5; unclear D gene. The V and J ends lost 5 bases and 5 bases respectively, with 7 bases between them. The CDR3 extends over 12 amino acids. From germline, CDR1 is MNHEY and CDR2 SVGAGI. The CDR3 DNA is TGTGCCAGCAGTGTTGGAGACAATGAGCAGTTCTTC. Protein product: CASSVGDNEQFF.